The clone carrying this TCR beta chain appeared once. What it recognizes is unknown. The table came from immunoSEQ multiplex PCR; TCRdb's copy has only in-frame clones and leaves some out. The table shows some 120,000 clones, with roughly 92% occurring only once. This specimen belongs to a study of graft-versus-host responses after intestinal transplantation. The germline V and J ends were trimmed by 10 bases and 6 bases, with 18 bases remaining between them. CDR1 is ENHRY, CDR2 SYGVKD, per germline. There are 13 residues in the CDR3. The sequence came from a human donor who received an intestinal transplant. The sequencing used unstimulated CD4+ T cells sorted from spleen or lymph node cells, collected before intestinal transplant. This chain connects TRBV10-3 to TRBJ1-2; D is possibly TRBD1 (5 bases). CDR3 DNA: TGTGCCACAAACCCCCAGGGATCGGATGGCTACACCTTC. Residues: CATNPQGSDGYTF.